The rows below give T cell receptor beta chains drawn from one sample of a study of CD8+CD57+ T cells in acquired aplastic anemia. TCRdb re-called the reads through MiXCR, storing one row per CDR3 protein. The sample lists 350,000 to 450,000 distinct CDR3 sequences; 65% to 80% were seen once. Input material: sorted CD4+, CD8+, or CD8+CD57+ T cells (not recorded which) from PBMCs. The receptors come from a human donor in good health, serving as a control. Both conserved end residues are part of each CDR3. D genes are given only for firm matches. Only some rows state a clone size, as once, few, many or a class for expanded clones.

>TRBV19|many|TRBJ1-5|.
CASSIDTDQPQHF
TGTGCCAGTAGTATAGATACCGATCAGCCCCAGCATTTT
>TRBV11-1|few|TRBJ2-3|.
CASSQEGTWEYWHPGGGDTQYF
TGCGCCAGCAGCCAAGAAGGGACATGGGAGTACTGGCACCCGGGGGGCGGTGATACGCAGTATTTT
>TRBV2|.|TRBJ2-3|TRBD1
CASRPGQDTDTQYF
TGTGCCAGCAGGCCGGGACAGGACACAGATACGCAGTATTTT
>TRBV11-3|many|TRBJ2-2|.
CASSYGPAGELFF
TGTGCCAGCAGCTACGGGCCGGCCGGGGAGCTGTTTTTT
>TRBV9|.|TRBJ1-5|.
CASSVDGGEGNQPQHF
TGTGCCAGCAGCGTAGATGGAGGGGAAGGCAATCAGCCCCAGCATTTT
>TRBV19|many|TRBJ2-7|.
CASSIARGAYEQYF
TGTGCCAGTAGTATAGCCAGGGGAGCCTACGAGCAGTACTTC
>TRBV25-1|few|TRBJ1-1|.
CANRTTAGGAGTEAFF
TGTGCCAACCGAACGACCGCGGGGGGCGCGGGCACTGAAGCTTTCTTC
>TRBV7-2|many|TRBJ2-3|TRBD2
CASSLGSGARTDTQYF
TGTGCCAGCAGCTTAGGGAGCGGGGCCCGCACAGATACGCAGTATTTT
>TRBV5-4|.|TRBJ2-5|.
CASSLSPDRETQYF
TGTGCCAGCAGCTTGTCCCCGGATCGAGAGACCCAGTACTTC
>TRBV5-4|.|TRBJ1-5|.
CASSPRLGNQPQHF
TGTGCCAGCAGCCCCCGCCTGGGCAATCAGCCCCAGCATTTT
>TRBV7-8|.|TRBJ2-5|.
CASSLFPGEETQYF
TGTGCCAGCAGCTTATTCCCGGGGGAAGAGACCCAGTACTTC
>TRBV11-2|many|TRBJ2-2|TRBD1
CASSFTGAGELFF
TGTGCCAGCAGCTTCACAGGGGCCGGGGAGCTGTTTTTT
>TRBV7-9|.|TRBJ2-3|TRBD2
CASSLAWTRARF
TGTGCCAGCAGCCTCGCCTGGACTAGGGCGCGCTTT
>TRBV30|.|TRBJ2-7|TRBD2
CAWSQTGLAGGRSYEQYF
TGTGCCTGGAGTCAGACGGGACTAGCGGGGGGGAGATCCTACGAGCAGTACTTC
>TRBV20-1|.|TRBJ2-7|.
CSARVSGRDEQYF
TGCAGTGCTAGAGTCAGCGGGCGCGACGAGCAGTACTTC
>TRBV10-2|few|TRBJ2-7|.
CASSVQGNYEQYF
TGCGCCAGCAGTGTCCAGGGGAACTACGAGCAGTACTTC
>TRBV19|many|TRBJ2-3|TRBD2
CASSPSRLAASTDTQYF
TGTGCCAGTAGTCCGTCCCGACTAGCGGCTAGCACAGATACGCAGTATTTT
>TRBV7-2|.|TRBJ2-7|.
CASSSVVRGYEQYF
TGTGCCAGCAGTTCAGTGGTAAGGGGCTACGAGCAGTACTTC
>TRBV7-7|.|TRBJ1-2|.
CASSRPGYGYTF
TGTGCCAGCAGTCGTCCAGGCTATGGTTACACCTTC
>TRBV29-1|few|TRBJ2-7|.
CSVERQGSYEQYF
TGCAGCGTTGAGCGGCAGGGTTCTTACGAGCAGTACTTC
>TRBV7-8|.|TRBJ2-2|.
CASRLAPTGEVFF
TGTGCCAGCCGTCTAGCCCCGACCGGGGAGGTGTTTTTT
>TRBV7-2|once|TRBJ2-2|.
CASSLTRLGVLFF
TGTGCCAGCAGCCTGACTAGATTGGGGGTGCTGTTTTTT
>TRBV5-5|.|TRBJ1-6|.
CASSPLAEDSPLHF
TGCGCCAGCAGCCCGCTCGCCGAGGATTCACCCCTCCACTTT
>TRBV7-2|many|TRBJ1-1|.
CASSLPFTEAFF
TGTGCCAGCAGCTTACCCTTCACTGAAGCTTTCTTT
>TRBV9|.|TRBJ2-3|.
CASSGAPGDTDTQYF
TGTGCCAGCAGCGGCGCCCCCGGGGACACAGATACGCAGTATTTT
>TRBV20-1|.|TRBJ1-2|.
CSARGPRAAGYTF
TGCAGCGCTAGAGGCCCACGAGCGGCTGGCTACACCTTC
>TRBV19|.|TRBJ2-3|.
CASRHPGGADTQYF
TGTGCCAGTAGGCACCCGGGGGGCGCAGATACGCAGTATTTT
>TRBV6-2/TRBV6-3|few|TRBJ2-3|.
CASSRRRGGLGTDTQYF
TGTGCCAGCAGTCGCCGAAGGGGGGGCCTAGGCACAGATACGCAGTATTTT
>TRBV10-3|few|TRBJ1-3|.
CAISPAGESGNTIYF
TGTGCCATCAGTCCCGCGGGGGAGTCTGGAAACACCATATATTTT
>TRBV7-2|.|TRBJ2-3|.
CASSVEGATGYF
TGTGCCAGCAGTGTTGAAGGGGCTACGGGGTATTTT
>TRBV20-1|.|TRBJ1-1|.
CSARRGKNNAFF
TGCAGCGCTAGGCGGGGGAAGAATAATGCTTTCTTT
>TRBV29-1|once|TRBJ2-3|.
CSARDDGDTQYF
TGCAGTGCACGTGACGACGGAGATACGCAGTATTTT
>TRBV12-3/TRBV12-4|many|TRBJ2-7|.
CASSFIGGSEQYF
TGTGCCAGCAGTTTTATAGGGGGAAGCGAGCAGTACTTC
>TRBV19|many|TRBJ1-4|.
CASSTQYATNEKLFF
TGTGCCAGTAGTACCCAGTATGCAACTAATGAAAAACTGTTTTTT
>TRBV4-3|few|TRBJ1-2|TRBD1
CASSTDRGGYGYTF
TGCGCCAGCAGCACCGACAGGGGTGGCTATGGCTACACCTTC
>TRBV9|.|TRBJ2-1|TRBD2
CASSEVRVGLSLDEQFF
TGTGCCAGCAGCGAAGTTCGTGTGGGACTATCTTTGGATGAGCAGTTCTTC
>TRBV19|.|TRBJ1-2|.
CASSIAKNRDNYGYTF
TGTGCCAGTAGTATCGCCAAGAACAGGGACAACTATGGCTACACCTTC
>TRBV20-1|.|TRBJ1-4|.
CSVSRGGEKLFF
TGCAGCGTTAGCCGGGGGGGTGAAAAACTGTTTTTT
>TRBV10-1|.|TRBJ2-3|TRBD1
CASSESPTGTLTDTQYF
TGCGCCAGCAGTGAGTCACCGACAGGGACACTCACAGATACGCAGTATTTT
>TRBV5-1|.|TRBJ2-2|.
CASSITTGELFF
TGTGCCAGCAGCATCACCACCGGGGAGCTGTTTTTT
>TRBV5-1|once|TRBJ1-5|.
CASSLGVEGEPQHF
TGCGCCAGCAGCTTGGGGGTCGAAGGGGAGCCCCAGCATTTT
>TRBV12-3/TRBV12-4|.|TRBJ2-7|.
CASSWARAEYEQYF
TGTGCCAGCAGTTGGGCCCGGGCGGAGTACGAGCAGTACTTC
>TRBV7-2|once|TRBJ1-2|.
CASSLRVGEKLFFTF
TGTGCCAGCAGCTTGCGGGTAGGGGAAAAACTGTTTTTTACCTTC
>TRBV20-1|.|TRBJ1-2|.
CSVPLQAESWGGYTF
TGCAGTGTCCCGTTACAGGCCGAGAGTTGGGGAGGCTACACCTTC
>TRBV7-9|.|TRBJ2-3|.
CASSRISAVGRAPF
TGTGCCAGCAGTCGGATCTCTGCCGTGGGCAGGGCACCTTTT
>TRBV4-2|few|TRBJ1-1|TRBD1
CASSPGTGDAFF
TGTGCCAGCAGCCCCGGGACAGGGGATGCTTTCTTT
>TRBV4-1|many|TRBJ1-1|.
CASSQGVLGEAFF
TGCGCCAGCAGCCAAGGGGTCCTAGGTGAAGCTTTCTTT
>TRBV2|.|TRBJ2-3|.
CASSLNKLNTEYF
TGTGCCAGCAGCCTCAATAAACTTAACACGGAGTATTTT
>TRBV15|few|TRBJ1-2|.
CATSRGWTDPNYGYTF
TGTGCCACCAGCAGGGGGTGGACAGACCCAAACTATGGCTACACCTTC
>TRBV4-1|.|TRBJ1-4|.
CASRTYNEKLFF
TGCGCCAGCAGGACTTACAATGAAAAACTGTTTTTT
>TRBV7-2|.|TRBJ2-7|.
CASSLEKDHQQYF
TGTGCCAGCAGTCTCGAGAAGGACCACCAGCAGTACTTC
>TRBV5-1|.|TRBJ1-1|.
CASSVGAAGNEAFF
TGCGCCAGCAGCGTAGGGGCAGCGGGGAATGAAGCTTTCTTT
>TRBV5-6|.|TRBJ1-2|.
CASSLKLGLGYGYTF
TGTGCCAGCAGCTTGAAGTTGGGTCTCGGCTATGGCTACACCTTC
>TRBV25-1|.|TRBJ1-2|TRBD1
CASSSPTGRVGNYGYTF
TGTGCCAGCAGTTCCCCGACAGGGCGGGTGGGGAACTATGGCTACACCTTC